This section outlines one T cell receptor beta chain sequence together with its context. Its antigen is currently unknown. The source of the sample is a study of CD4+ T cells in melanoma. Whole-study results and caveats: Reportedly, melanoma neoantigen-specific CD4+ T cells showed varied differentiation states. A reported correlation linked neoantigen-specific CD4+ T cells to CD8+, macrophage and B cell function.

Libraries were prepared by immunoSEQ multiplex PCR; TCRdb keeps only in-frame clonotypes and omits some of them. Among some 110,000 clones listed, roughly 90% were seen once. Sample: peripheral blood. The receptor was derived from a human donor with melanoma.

The CDR3 DNA reads TGTGCCAGCAGCCCCCTAGGGTGGGCTAGCGGGAGGGCCGGGCAAGAGACCCAGTACTTC. Protein product: CASSPLGWASGRAGQETQYF. This chain links TRBV9 with TRBJ2-5; 12 positions agree with TRBD2. CDR3 length: 20 residues. V gave up 4 bases and J gave up 2 bases; unmatched junction bases: 18. Germline CDR1 and CDR2: SGDLS and YYNGEE.